These 19 T cell receptor beta chains were all obtained from the same sample, sequenced in a study of blood T cell repertoires in COVID-19. Generated by immunoSEQ multiplex PCR, the TCRdb table keeps only in-frame clones and is missing some. The profile shows 100,000 to 120,000 clones, around 90% of them singletons. The sequenced sample consisted of peripheral blood. These receptors all come from a woman in her forties or fifties with acute or convalescent COVID-19.

This clone has only one observation. The chain couples TRBV6-5 to TRBJ1-1; maybe TRBD1 (5 bases). Trimming took off 0 bases at V and 1 base at J, with 9 bases between the two ends. Germline CDR1 MNHEY, CDR2 SVGAGI. CDR3 size: 15 residues. The CDR3 sequence: CASSYSPTENTEAFF. The CDR3 DNA follows: TGTGCCAGCAGTTACTCTCCGACAGAGAACACTGAAGCTTTCTTT.

V usage is TRBV19 and J usage is TRBJ1-5; D possibly corresponds to TRBD1 (5 bases). V lost 9 bases, J lost 0 bases, and 24 bases lay in between. The length of the CDR3 is 18 residues. Looked up from germline, CDR1 is LNHDA and CDR2 is SQIVND (reference sequence). The CDR3 DNA follows: TGTGCCAGCCTCTACACACGCGGGGGGGTTGCTAGCAATCAGCCCCAGCATTTT. Translation: CASLYTRGGVASNQPQHF.

The V gene is TRBV6-5, the J gene TRBJ2-1; TRBD2 aligns across 7 bases. This CDR3 region has 15 residues. The V segment lost 7 bases and the J segment 4 bases; nucleotides outside the gene matches: 10. Per the germline V gene, CDR1 is MNHEY and CDR2 is SVGAGI. The DNA of the CDR3 is TGTGCCAGCACCAAGCGAGGGAGGGATTACAATGAGCAGTTCTTC. This translates into CASTKRGRDYNEQFF.

The rearrangement uses TRBV24-1 and TRBJ2-5, with a tentative D call TRBD2 (6 bases). The CDR3 is made up of 16 amino acids. Trimming shortened V by 1 base and J by 2 bases, and 13 bases separated the two germline ends. The germline CDR1 and CDR2 sequences are KGHDR and SFDVKD. CDR3: CATSDFGAEGQETQYF. In DNA, the CDR3 is TGTGCCACCAGTGATTTTGGGGCGGAGGGACAAGAGACCCAGTACTTC.

The rearrangement joins TRBV19 to TRBJ1-4; D is uncertain. The V end was cut by 2 bases, the J end by 7 bases, with 20 bases between. Germline V lookup: CDR1 LNHDA, CDR2 SQIVND (reference sequence). CDR3 length: 17 residues. The CDR3 region is CASSIFPPGSAGEKLFF. The CDR3 coding sequence is TGTGCCAGTAGTATATTTCCTCCCGGGTCGGCGGGTGAAAAACTGTTTTTT.

The chain employs TRBV11-2 and TRBJ1-1, with TRBD1 matching 7 bases. With 3 bases clipped from V and 1 base from J, the junction kept 2 bases outside the gene matches. This CDR3 has 14 amino acids. Germline loops: CDR1 SGHAT, CDR2 FQNNGV. CDR3 amino acids: CASSLTGRNTEAFF. The CDR3 bases are TGTGCCAGCAGCTTGACAGGGAGGAACACTGAAGCTTTCTTT.

CDR3 region: CASSITDNQPQHF. CDR3 in DNA: TGTGCCAGTAGTATAACAGATAATCAGCCCCAGCATTTT. V is TRBV19 and J is TRBJ1-5; no firm D call. The V end lost 2 bases, the J end lost 4 bases, and 6 bases lay between the germline ends. From germline, CDR1 is LNHDA and CDR2 SQIVND (reference sequence). The CDR3 runs 13 residues.

This clone has just one count. This sequence joins TRBV4-1 and TRBJ1-5; the match to TRBD1 covers 8 bases. V gave up 4 bases and J gave up 5 bases; unmatched junction bases: 7. Germline-derived CDR1 and CDR2 are MGHRA and YSYEKL. The length of the CDR3 is 15 residues. This chain's CDR3 is CASSREGQGDQPQHF. DNA for the CDR3: TGCGCCAGCAGCCGGGAAGGACAGGGAGATCAGCCCCAGCATTTT.

This clone was recorded once. V usage is TRBV14 and J usage is TRBJ1-1; 9 bases map to TRBD1. The trim removed 5 bases at V and 1 base at J, leaving 5 bases unmatched. CDR1 and CDR2 (germline): SGHDN, FVKESK. The CDR3 runs to 15 residues. CDR3 residues: CASSAYRGRNTEAFF. The CDR3 DNA sequence: TGTGCCAGCAGCGCCTACAGGGGGCGGAACACTGAAGCTTTCTTT.

The V gene is TRBV3-1 (or the pseudogene TRBV3-2), the J gene TRBJ1-3; D is unresolved. V lost 1 base to trimming and J lost 4 bases, with 8 bases between them. The CDR3 extends over 14 amino acids. Germline V gives CDR1 LGHDT, CDR2 YNNKEL (reference sequence). The CDR3 DNA is TGTGCCAGCAGCCAAGGGACTACGGGAAACACCATATATTTT. It codes for CASSQGTTGNTIYF.

The chain uses TRBV28 and TRBJ2-1, with 11 bases lining up with TRBD2. CDR1 is MDHEN, CDR2 SYDVKM, per germline. The CDR3 is 15 residues long. Losses at the gene ends were 7 bases for V and 11 bases for J; bases not matched to a gene: 13. CDR3: CASIGQRLAGTQQFF. CDR3 nucleotides: TGTGCCAGCATCGGCCAGAGACTAGCGGGAACTCAGCAGTTCTTC.

The chain links TRBV6-6 to TRBJ2-2, with TRBD2 as a possible D gene (5 bases). CDR1 and CDR2 from the germline V gene are MNHNY and SVGAGI (reference sequence). CDR3 length: 15 residues. With 8 bases removed from V and 1 base from J, the gap between germline ends came to 14 bases. Written as DNA, the CDR3 is TGTGCCAGCTGCGTCAATGGGAGGAACACCGGGGAGCTGTTTTTT. This encodes CASCVNGRNTGELFF.

This clone has a count of ten or more. The chain has TRBV6-5 and TRBJ2-6; unclear D gene. Trimming removed 2 bases from V and 6 bases from J, with 11 bases in between. The germline V gene encodes CDR1 MNHEY and CDR2 SVGAGI. The CDR3 is made up of 15 amino acids. CDR3: CASSYLSRQANVLTF. The CDR3 region has the DNA TGTGCCAGCAGTTACCTATCGCGTCAGGCCAACGTCCTGACTTTC.

In DNA form, the CDR3 reads TGTGCCAGCAGCCCCCGCGGGAGTGGAAACTACGAGCAGTACTTC. The encoded protein is CASSPRGSGNYEQYF. The chain has TRBV5-4 and TRBJ2-7; TRBD2 agrees at 7 bases. Trimming at V came to 4 bases and at J to 3 bases, leaving 10 bases not matched to a gene. CDR1 and CDR2 from the germline V gene are SGHNT and YYREEE (reference sequence). The CDR3 loop spans 15 amino acids. Together with reference TRBV5-4 and TRBJ2-7, the CDR3 gives the full variable domain: ETGVTQSPTHLIKTRGQQVTLRCSSQSGHNTVSWYQQALGQGPQFIFQYYREEENGRGNFPPRFSGLQFPNYSSELNVNALELDDSALYLCASSPRGSGNYEQYFGPGTRLTVT.

The chain combines TRBV7-9 with TRBJ2-3; TRBD1 aligns across 8 bases. The CDR3 is 15 residues long. The V gene end was trimmed by 5 bases and the J gene end by 4 bases; junction bases not matched to a gene: 8. CDR1 is SEHNR, CDR2 FQNEAQ, per germline (reference sequence). CDR3 nucleotide sequence: TGTGCCAGCAGCACTCGGACAGGGTTCGCAGATACGCAGTATTTT. It yields the protein CASSTRTGFADTQYF.

Written as DNA, the CDR3 is TGTGCCAGCAGTGAGCGGCAGGGCGACGAGCAGTACTTC. Its translation is CASSERQGDEQYF. The chain has TRBV6-1 and TRBJ2-7; D is perhaps TRBD1 (5 bases). Germline loops: CDR1 MNHNS, CDR2 SASEGT. This CDR3 has 13 amino acids. The ends were cut back, 3 bases at V and 5 bases at J, with 11 bases in the middle.

The V and J genes are TRBV24-1 and TRBJ2-3; D is unresolved. This CDR3 has 14 amino acids. The germline V gene has CDR1 KGHDR and CDR2 SFDVKD. V was clipped by 3 bases and J by 7 bases, with 13 bases between them. The CDR3 nucleotides read TGTGCCACCAGTGATCCCCCCCCCTTTTATACGCAGTATTTT. This encodes CATSDPPPFYTQYF.

The chain links TRBV11-1 to TRBJ2-7; D possibly corresponds to TRBD1 (5 bases). There are 15 residues in the CDR3. CDR1 and CDR2 from the germline V gene are SGHAT and FQDESV (reference sequence). With 0 bases removed from V and 4 bases from J, the gap between germline ends came to 13 bases. In nucleotides, the CDR3 is TGTGCCAGCAGCTTAGCTACGGACACGCGTTACGAGCAGTACTTC. This encodes CASSLATDTRYEQYF.

This clone was counted once. V usage is TRBV24-1 and J usage is TRBJ2-7; weak D call: TRBD1 (6 bases). Germline CDR1 KGHDR, CDR2 SFDVKD. V lost 7 bases and J 1 base, leaving 10 bases between the germline ends. The CDR3 length is 13 residues. CDR3: CATSATGSYEQYF. DNA for the CDR3: TGTGCCACCAGCGCGACAGGTTCCTACGAGCAGTACTTC.